This is a list of T cell receptor beta chains from one sample in a study of CD8+CD57+ T cells in acquired aplastic anemia. In TCRdb, the reads were re-called with MiXCR into one record per CDR3 protein. The table lists a few hundred thousand distinct CDR3 sequences, 34% of them singletons. Sequences were obtained from sorted CD4+, CD8+, or CD8+CD57+ T cells (not recorded which) from PBMCs. The receptors were gathered from a human donor in good health, serving as a control. CDR3s include the opening cysteine and the closing phenylalanine or tryptophan. Fields, in order: clone size, V gene, D gene, J gene, CDR3 length, CDR3 protein, CDR3 DNA. D genes are given only for firm matches. Size tells how often a clone was seen (once, few, many) or the class of an expanded clone, and some rows leave it out.

clone_size: few; v_call: TRBV18; d_call: .; j_call: TRBJ2-7; cdr3_length: 16; cdr3_aa: CASSLQGAGFSNEQYF; cdr3_nt: TGTGCCAGCTCCCTCCAAGGCGCAGGGTTTTCTAACGAGCAGTACTTC
clone_size: many; v_call: TRBV20-1; d_call: .; j_call: TRBJ1-4; cdr3_length: 13; cdr3_aa: CSASGFADEKLFF; cdr3_nt: TGCAGTGCTAGCGGGTTCGCGGATGAAAAACTGTTTTTT
clone_size: many; v_call: TRBV7-2; d_call: TRBD2; j_call: TRBJ2-7; cdr3_length: 17; cdr3_aa: CASSLGATSGGTYEQYF; cdr3_nt: TGTGCCAGCAGCTTAGGCGCGACTAGCGGGGGGACCTACGAGCAGTACTTC
clone_size: many; v_call: TRBV7-9; d_call: .; j_call: TRBJ1-2; cdr3_length: 14; cdr3_aa: CASSSLRTPNGYTF; cdr3_nt: TGTGCCAGCAGCTCGCTTCGGACACCGAATGGCTACACCTTC
clone_size: .; v_call: TRBV7-6; d_call: .; j_call: TRBJ2-1; cdr3_length: 12; cdr3_aa: CASSSQNGGQFF; cdr3_nt: TGTGCCAGCAGCTCCCAGAACGGCGGGCAGTTCTTC
clone_size: .; v_call: TRBV2; d_call: .; j_call: TRBJ2-1; cdr3_length: 14; cdr3_aa: CASSDTFSYNEQFF; cdr3_nt: TGTGCCAGCAGTGACACGTTCTCCTACAATGAGCAGTTCTTC
clone_size: .; v_call: TRBV24-1; d_call: .; j_call: TRBJ1-1; cdr3_length: 13; cdr3_aa: CATSDTILAEAFF; cdr3_nt: TGTGCCACCAGTGATACCATCTTGGCTGAAGCTTTCTTT
clone_size: .; v_call: TRBV10-3; d_call: .; j_call: TRBJ1-2; cdr3_length: 13; cdr3_aa: CAISESYSWSYTF; cdr3_nt: TGTGCCATCAGTGAGTCCTACTCTTGGAGCTACACCTTC
clone_size: many; v_call: TRBV12-3/TRBV12-4; d_call: .; j_call: TRBJ2-7; cdr3_length: 14; cdr3_aa: CASSNPLRTYEQYF; cdr3_nt: TGTGCCAGCAGCAACCCTCTCCGGACCTACGAGCAGTACTTC
clone_size: .; v_call: TRBV2; d_call: .; j_call: TRBJ1-2; cdr3_length: 10; cdr3_aa: CASSVVGYTF; cdr3_nt: TGTGCCAGCAGTGTCGTTGGCTACACCTTC
clone_size: many; v_call: TRBV4-1; d_call: .; j_call: TRBJ2-7; cdr3_length: 13; cdr3_aa: CASRGTGRYEQYF; cdr3_nt: TGCGCCAGCCGCGGCACAGGGCGATACGAGCAGTACTTC
clone_size: many; v_call: TRBV7-2; d_call: .; j_call: TRBJ1-2; cdr3_length: 14; cdr3_aa: CASSLYGINYGYTF; cdr3_nt: TGTGCCAGCAGCTTATATGGTATTAACTATGGCTACACCTTC
clone_size: many; v_call: TRBV7-2; d_call: .; j_call: TRBJ2-5; cdr3_length: 11; cdr3_aa: CASSFFETQYF; cdr3_nt: TGTGCCAGCAGTTTCTTTGAGACCCAGTACTTC
clone_size: .; v_call: TRBV4-1; d_call: .; j_call: TRBJ2-1; cdr3_length: 20; cdr3_aa: CASSQVLRVNGLSKRGEQFF; cdr3_nt: TGCGCCAGCAGCCAAGTCTTACGCGTAAATGGACTGAGCAAGAGGGGGGAGCAGTTCTTT
clone_size: once; v_call: TRBV7-2; d_call: .; j_call: TRBJ2-7; cdr3_length: 12; cdr3_aa: CASSFPGGEQYF; cdr3_nt: TGTGCCAGCAGCTTCCCAGGAGGCGAGCAGTACTTC
clone_size: .; v_call: TRBV9; d_call: TRBD1; j_call: TRBJ1-1; cdr3_length: 15; cdr3_aa: CASSVATRQGAEAFF; cdr3_nt: TGTGCCAGCAGCGTAGCTACGAGACAGGGGGCTGAAGCTTTCTTT
clone_size: .; v_call: TRBV29-1; d_call: .; j_call: TRBJ2-1; cdr3_length: 13; cdr3_aa: CSLAQNSYNEQFF; cdr3_nt: TGCAGCTTGGCCCAGAACTCCTACAATGAGCAGTTCTTC
clone_size: many; v_call: TRBV20-1; d_call: TRBD2; j_call: TRBJ2-3; cdr3_length: 14; cdr3_aa: CSARLAGGTDTQYF; cdr3_nt: TGCAGTGCTAGGCTAGCGGGTGGCACAGATACGCAGTATTTT
clone_size: .; v_call: TRBV20-1; d_call: TRBD1; j_call: TRBJ2-1; cdr3_length: 13; cdr3_aa: CSASINRGDEQFF; cdr3_nt: TGCAGTGCCAGTATTAACAGGGGCGATGAGCAGTTCTTC
clone_size: many; v_call: TRBV5-1; d_call: .; j_call: TRBJ1-2; cdr3_length: 15; cdr3_aa: CASSPSDGIGYGYTF; cdr3_nt: TGCGCCAGCAGCCCGTCGGACGGAATAGGCTATGGCTACACCTTC
clone_size: many; v_call: TRBV5-8; d_call: .; j_call: TRBJ2-7; cdr3_length: 12; cdr3_aa: CASSLEAGSQYF; cdr3_nt: TGTGCCAGCAGCTTGGAGGCAGGATCGCAGTACTTC
clone_size: many; v_call: TRBV24-1; d_call: TRBD1; j_call: TRBJ2-1; cdr3_length: 15; cdr3_aa: CATSDPTGIGNEQFF; cdr3_nt: TGTGCCACCAGTGACCCGACAGGGATCGGCAATGAGCAGTTCTTC
clone_size: .; v_call: TRBV5-4; d_call: .; j_call: TRBJ2-1; cdr3_length: 15; cdr3_aa: CATSFGDGPYNEQFF; cdr3_nt: TGTGCCACCAGTTTCGGGGACGGTCCTTACAATGAGCAGTTCTTC
clone_size: few; v_call: TRBV5-1; d_call: TRBD1; j_call: TRBJ2-7; cdr3_length: 16; cdr3_aa: CASSLGPGTGIYEQYF; cdr3_nt: TGCGCCAGCAGCCTAGGTCCCGGGACAGGGATCTACGAGCAGTACTTC
clone_size: .; v_call: TRBV10-3; d_call: .; j_call: TRBJ2-5; cdr3_length: 13; cdr3_aa: CAIKGTSMETQYF; cdr3_nt: TGTGCCATCAAAGGAACTAGTATGGAGACCCAGTACTTC
clone_size: .; v_call: TRBV29-1; d_call: .; j_call: TRBJ1-1; cdr3_length: 13; cdr3_aa: CSVGPGTSTEAFF; cdr3_nt: TGCAGCGTTGGGCCGGGTACGAGCACTGAAGCTTTCTTT
clone_size: few; v_call: TRBV30; d_call: .; j_call: TRBJ2-5; cdr3_length: 13; cdr3_aa: CAWSAGWRETQYF; cdr3_nt: TGTGCCTGGAGTGCGGGTTGGCGAGAGACCCAGTACTTC
clone_size: .; v_call: TRBV7-4; d_call: TRBD2; j_call: TRBJ2-5; cdr3_length: 15; cdr3_aa: CASSSGAGLAWVQYF; cdr3_nt: TGTGCCAGCAGCTCCGGGGCGGGACTAGCGTGGGTCCAGTACTTC
clone_size: .; v_call: TRBV3-1; d_call: .; j_call: TRBJ2-1; cdr3_length: 13; cdr3_aa: CASSQARVSEQFF; cdr3_nt: TGTGCCAGCAGCCAAGCTCGGGTCAGTGAGCAGTTCTTC
clone_size: many; v_call: TRBV20-1; d_call: TRBD2; j_call: TRBJ2-2; cdr3_length: 14; cdr3_aa: CSAQREGSTGELFF; cdr3_nt: TGCAGTGCGCAGCGGGAGGGTAGCACCGGGGAGCTGTTTTTT
clone_size: .; v_call: TRBV5-1; d_call: TRBD2; j_call: TRBJ2-1; cdr3_length: 17; cdr3_aa: CASSSASGTSGENGQFF; cdr3_nt: TGCGCCAGCAGCTCAGCCTCCGGGACTAGCGGGGAAAATGGGCAGTTCTTC
clone_size: many; v_call: TRBV3-1; d_call: .; j_call: TRBJ1-6; cdr3_length: 13; cdr3_aa: CASSQSANSPLHF; cdr3_nt: TGTGCCAGCAGCCAGAGCGCCAATTCACCCCTCCACTTT
clone_size: .; v_call: TRBV19; d_call: .; j_call: TRBJ2-7; cdr3_length: 9; cdr3_aa: CASSAEQYF; cdr3_nt: TGTGCCAGTAGTGCCGAGCAGTACTTC